A selection of T cell receptor beta chains follows, all from one sample in a study of OX40 agonist ivuxolimab in advanced cancers. Data came from immunoSEQ multiplex PCR; TCRdb stores just in-frame clones and leaves some out. The table has approximately 74,000 clones, more than 70% seen once. This specimen consisted of CD4+ or CD8+ T cells sorted from blood, obtained in a trial of the OX40 agonist ivuxolimab. These receptor sequences come from an adult with an advanced solid tumor such as melanoma, head and neck, liver or kidney cancer. The CDR3 runs from the conserved cysteine through the conserved F or W. Fields, in order: clone size, D gene, V gene, J gene, CDR3 length, CDR3 DNA, CDR3 protein. D genes are given only for firm matches. Clone size is not always given. Where it is, it says once, few, many or a class for expanded clones.

size: NA; D: TRBD2; V: TRBV27; J: TRBJ2-3; length: 13; DNA: TGTGCCAGCAGGAGACTAGCCTCAGATACGCAGTATTTT; CDR3: CASRRLASDTQYF
size: once; D: NA; V: TRBV10-1; J: TRBJ1-1; length: 14; DNA: TGCGCCAGCAGTGAGTCCCGGTTGAGCACTGAAGCTTTCTTT; CDR3: CASSESRLSTEAFF
size: NA; D: NA; V: TRBV9; J: TRBJ2-1; length: 16; DNA: TGTGCCAGCAGCGTAGGCGGTAGCGGAAACTACAATGAGCAGTTCTTC; CDR3: CASSVGGSGNYNEQFF
size: NA; D: NA; V: TRBV16; J: TRBJ1-1; length: 13; DNA: TGTGCCAGCAGCCAAACATCACAGGGAGAAGCTTTCTTT; CDR3: CASSQTSQGEAFF
size: NA; D: NA; V: TRBV5-1; J: TRBJ2-3; length: 16; DNA: TGCGCCAGCAGCTTGGCCTTTGACCAGGGCACAGATACGCAGTATTTT; CDR3: CASSLAFDQGTDTQYF
size: NA; D: TRBD1; V: TRBV28; J: TRBJ2-4; length: 14; DNA: TGTGCCAGCAGCCGTCCCGGGACAGGGAACATTCAGTACTTC; CDR3: CASSRPGTGNIQYF
size: few; D: TRBD2; V: TRBV11-2; J: TRBJ2-1; length: 14; DNA: TGTGCCAGCAGCTCCGGGGGGGGACACAAAGAGCAGTTCTTC; CDR3: CASSSGGGHKEQFF
size: once; D: TRBD1; V: TRBV7-6; J: TRBJ1-2; length: 14; DNA: TGTGCCAGCAGCCCAGGGGGCCGTGGCTATGGCTACACCTTC; CDR3: CASSPGGRGYGYTF
size: once; D: NA; V: TRBV28; J: TRBJ2-1; length: 15; DNA: TGTGCCAGCATTGGGTCGGAGGGGGCTTCGATTGAGCAGTTCTTC; CDR3: CASIGSEGASIEQFF
size: NA; D: NA; V: TRBV28; J: TRBJ2-1; length: 14; DNA: TGTGCCAGCCGTTCTAGCGAATCCTACAATGAGCAGTTCTTC; CDR3: CASRSSESYNEQFF
size: NA; D: NA; V: TRBV2; J: TRBJ2-7; length: 17; DNA: TGTGCCAGCTCGACGTCGCGGGAGAGGGGGAGCTCCTACGAGCAGTACTTC; CDR3: CASSTSRERGSSYEQYF
size: NA; D: NA; V: TRBV5-4; J: TRBJ2-2; length: 16; DNA: TGTGCCAGCAGCTTGGCGAGACAACGAAACATCGGGGAGCTGTTTTTT; CDR3: CASSLARQRNIGELFF
size: NA; D: TRBD1; V: TRBV11-2; J: TRBJ1-4; length: 16; DNA: TGTGCCAGCAGCTTAGGGCCCGGGACAGGGGCTGAAAAACTGTTTTTT; CDR3: CASSLGPGTGAEKLFF
size: few; D: TRBD1; V: TRBV18; J: TRBJ2-7; length: 14; DNA: TGTGCCAGCTCAGCTGACAGGGTTCGTTACGAGCAGTACTTC; CDR3: CASSADRVRYEQYF
size: once; D: TRBD2; V: TRBV11-1; J: TRBJ2-7; length: 17; DNA: TGTGCCAGCAGCTTAGTTAGCGGGAGGCCCAGCTCCTACGAGCAGTACTTC; CDR3: CASSLVSGRPSSYEQYF
size: NA; D: NA; V: TRBV4-1; J: TRBJ2-5; length: 15; DNA: TGCGCCAGCAGCCAAGGGTGGACGGAAAAAGAGACCCAGTACTTC; CDR3: CASSQGWTEKETQYF
size: NA; D: NA; V: TRBV18; J: TRBJ1-2; length: 13; DNA: TGTGCCAGTTCGACAGACACAAACTATGGCTACACCTTC; CDR3: CASSTDTNYGYTF
size: NA; D: NA; V: TRBV18; J: TRBJ1-4; length: 15; DNA: TGTGCCAGCTCACCACGACAGGCTAAGGATGAAAAACTGTTTTTT; CDR3: CASSPRQAKDEKLFF
size: NA; D: NA; V: TRBV11-2; J: TRBJ2-6; length: 13; DNA: TGTGCCAGCAGCTTACAGGTCGCCAACGTCCTGACTTTC; CDR3: CASSLQVANVLTF
size: NA; D: TRBD1; V: TRBV7-3; J: TRBJ2-7; length: 15; DNA: TGTGCCAGCAGCCCCACCCACGACAGGGATCGGGAGCAGTACTTC; CDR3: CASSPTHDRDREQYF
size: NA; D: NA; V: TRBV10-2; J: TRBJ2-7; length: 13; DNA: TGCGCCAGCAGTGAATCCAGGGTCTACGAGCAGTACTTC; CDR3: CASSESRVYEQYF
size: NA; D: TRBD1; V: TRBV19; J: TRBJ2-4; length: 14; DNA: TGTGCCAGTAGTACTGGGGGACAGTTGAACATTCAGTACTTC; CDR3: CASSTGGQLNIQYF
size: NA; D: TRBD2; V: TRBV5-1; J: TRBJ2-1; length: 13; DNA: TGCGCCAGCAGCTGGGGGGGACTCGATGAGCAGTTCTTC; CDR3: CASSWGGLDEQFF
size: NA; D: TRBD1; V: TRBV7-2; J: TRBJ1-2; length: 19; DNA: TGTGCCAGCAGCCGAGCAGGGACAGGGCATACACAAGCTAACTATGGCTACACCTTC; CDR3: CASSRAGTGHTQANYGYTF
size: NA; D: NA; V: TRBV7-8; J: TRBJ1-1; length: 11; DNA: TGTGCCAGCAGCTTTGCAGGGGAACCTTTCTTT; CDR3: CASSFAGEPFF
size: NA; D: TRBD2; V: TRBV7-9; J: TRBJ2-3; length: 18; DNA: TGTGCCAGCAGCTTAGGGACTAGCGGGAGAGGTGAGACAGATACGCAGTATTTT; CDR3: CASSLGTSGRGETDTQYF
size: once; D: NA; V: TRBV27; J: TRBJ1-2; length: 15; DNA: TGTGCCAGCAAGAAGTCAGGAGATATTAACTATGGCTACACCTTC; CDR3: CASKKSGDINYGYTF
size: NA; D: TRBD2; V: TRBV9; J: TRBJ2-1; length: 14; DNA: TGTGCCAGCAGCGTAGTGGAGCGGGAGTCTGAGCAGTTCTTC; CDR3: CASSVVERESEQFF
size: NA; D: NA; V: TRBV15; J: TRBJ1-1; length: 15; DNA: TGTGCCACCAGCAGAGGGGCCCAGGGCCAGACTGAAGCTTTCTTT; CDR3: CATSRGAQGQTEAFF
size: NA; D: TRBD2; V: TRBV2; J: TRBJ2-1; length: 16; DNA: TGTGCCAGCAAGCCGGGAAGCGGGAGTTACGGCAATGAGCAGTTCTTC; CDR3: CASKPGSGSYGNEQFF
size: NA; D: TRBD2; V: TRBV6-6; J: TRBJ2-7; length: 15; DNA: TGTGCCAGCAGTACTCACACTAGCGGCTCCTACGAGCAGTACTTC; CDR3: CASSTHTSGSYEQYF
size: once; D: NA; V: TRBV7-9; J: TRBJ1-3; length: 15; DNA: TGTGCCAGCAGCTTAGCGACCCTGCAAGGAAACACCATATATTTT; CDR3: CASSLATLQGNTIYF
size: few; D: TRBD1; V: TRBV6-1; J: TRBJ1-1; length: 16; DNA: TGTGCCAGCAGTGGCTATGCACAGGGGGCCAGCACTGAAGCTTTCTTT; CDR3: CASSGYAQGASTEAFF
size: NA; D: NA; V: TRBV18; J: TRBJ1-2; length: 17; DNA: TGTGCCAGCTCACCAGAAGGACTAGCGGGAGTTGGCTATGGCTACACCTTC; CDR3: CASSPEGLAGVGYGYTF
size: NA; D: TRBD2; V: TRBV6-1; J: TRBJ2-3; length: 21; DNA: TGTGCCAGCAGTGAATTTCCGACTAGCGGGAATGCAGTGGGGAAAACAGATACGCAGTATTTT; CDR3: CASSEFPTSGNAVGKTDTQYF
size: NA; D: NA; V: TRBV7-2; J: TRBJ1-3; length: 15; DNA: TGTGCCAGCAGCTTAAGGGAGCTGCTCGGAAACACCATATATTTT; CDR3: CASSLRELLGNTIYF
size: NA; D: TRBD1; V: TRBV6-6; J: TRBJ2-5; length: 16; DNA: TGTGCCAGCCGACCCCCGGGACAGGGGGCGAGAGAGACCCAGTACTTC; CDR3: CASRPPGQGARETQYF
size: NA; D: NA; V: TRBV27; J: TRBJ1-5; length: 15; DNA: TGTGCCAGCAGTTCCCAGGGCACCTGGGCTCAGCCCCAGCATTTT; CDR3: CASSSQGTWAQPQHF
size: once; D: TRBD2; V: TRBV6-4; J: TRBJ2-1; length: 13; DNA: TGTGCCAGCAGTGAACGGGGAGGGAGTGAGCAGTTCTTC; CDR3: CASSERGGSEQFF
size: NA; D: TRBD2; V: TRBV7-3; J: TRBJ2-7; length: 16; DNA: TGTGCCAGCAGCTCCGGACTAGCGGGACCCATGGGGGAGCAGTACTTC; CDR3: CASSSGLAGPMGEQYF
size: NA; D: TRBD1; V: TRBV11-2; J: TRBJ1-2; length: 17; DNA: TGTGCCAGCAGCCCTCAAAGAAAAACAGGGGGCGCGAGCGGCTACACCTTC; CDR3: CASSPQRKTGGASGYTF
size: NA; D: NA; V: TRBV28; J: TRBJ2-2; length: 17; DNA: TGTGCCAGCAGTTTACCTCAACAGGGTGGTGGCACCGGGGAGCTGTTTTTT; CDR3: CASSLPQQGGGTGELFF
size: NA; D: TRBD1; V: TRBV6-1; J: TRBJ2-5; length: 13; DNA: TGTGCCAGCAGGAGACAGGGCCGGGAGACCCAGTACTTC; CDR3: CASRRQGRETQYF
size: few; D: NA; V: TRBV5-1; J: TRBJ2-2; length: 17; DNA: TGCGCCAGCAGCTTGGGTACCGGGAAGGGTGTCACCGGGGAGCTGTTTTTT; CDR3: CASSLGTGKGVTGELFF
size: once; D: NA; V: TRBV12-2; J: TRBJ2-7; length: 17; DNA: TGTGCAAGTCGCTTACCCCATCCCGGCGGGAGTAACTACGAGCAGTACTTC; CDR3: CASRLPHPGGSNYEQYF
size: NA; D: NA; V: TRBV6-1; J: TRBJ2-5; length: 11; DNA: TGTGCCAGCAGTGACCGGGGGACCCAGTACTTC; CDR3: CASSDRGTQYF
size: NA; D: NA; V: TRBV7-9; J: TRBJ1-1; length: 14; DNA: TGTGCCAGCAGCTTGCAATGGGCCGGTACTGAAGCTTTCTTT; CDR3: CASSLQWAGTEAFF
size: NA; D: TRBD2; V: TRBV19; J: TRBJ2-1; length: 17; DNA: TGTGCCAGTAGTGTGGGACTAGCGCCCAGCTCCTACAATGAGCAGTTCTTC; CDR3: CASSVGLAPSSYNEQFF
size: NA; D: TRBD1; V: TRBV7-9; J: TRBJ1-5; length: 15; DNA: TGTGCCAGCAGCTGGGGGACAGGTAGCAATCAGCCCCAGCATTTT; CDR3: CASSWGTGSNQPQHF
size: few; D: TRBD1; V: TRBV5-8; J: TRBJ2-5; length: 16; DNA: TGTGCCAGCAGCTTAGTAGGGACAGGGTATGTTGAGACCCAGTACTTC; CDR3: CASSLVGTGYVETQYF
size: NA; D: TRBD2; V: TRBV19; J: TRBJ2-7; length: 15; DNA: TGTGCCAGTAGTATCGGACTAGCGGGAGACTACGAGCAGTACTTC; CDR3: CASSIGLAGDYEQYF
size: NA; D: NA; V: TRBV19; J: TRBJ2-1; length: 16; DNA: TGTGCCAGTAGTAAGTTGGCAGGTACTACTTACAATGAGCAGTTCTTC; CDR3: CASSKLAGTTYNEQFF
size: NA; D: TRBD2; V: TRBV7-9; J: TRBJ2-1; length: 13; DNA: TGTGCCAGCAGCTTGGGACTAGCCAATGAGCAGTTCTTC; CDR3: CASSLGLANEQFF
size: NA; D: NA; V: TRBV1; J: TRBJ2-2; length: 18; DNA: TGCACCAGCAGCCAAGGAGGACTAGCGGGGCAGAACACCGGGGAGCTGTTTTTT; CDR3: CTSSQGGLAGQNTGELFF
size: NA; D: TRBD2; V: TRBV5-4; J: TRBJ2-5; length: 13; DNA: TGTGCCAGCAATCGGGGGGGGATAGAGACCCAGTACTTC; CDR3: CASNRGGIETQYF
size: few; D: NA; V: TRBV5-4; J: TRBJ1-1; length: 12; DNA: TGTGCCAGCAGCTGGACAGACACTGAAGCTTTCTTT; CDR3: CASSWTDTEAFF
size: NA; D: TRBD2; V: TRBV5-4; J: TRBJ2-7; length: 13; DNA: TGTGCCAGCAGCTTCACGGGAGGAAACGAGCAGTACTTC; CDR3: CASSFTGGNEQYF
size: NA; D: NA; V: TRBV5-6; J: TRBJ2-7; length: 11; DNA: TGTGCCAGCCAGCGAGGAGGCGAGCAGTACTTC; CDR3: CASQRGGEQYF
size: NA; D: NA; V: TRBV10-3; J: TRBJ1-3; length: 17; DNA: TGTGCCATCAGTGCCCGGTTGGAGCGTGGCTCTGGAAACACCATATATTTT; CDR3: CAISARLERGSGNTIYF
size: NA; D: NA; V: TRBV5-1; J: TRBJ1-1; length: 18; DNA: TGCGCCAGCAGCCAACTTAAGCACTCCGGGACGGAGAACACTGAAGCTTTCTTT; CDR3: CASSQLKHSGTENTEAFF